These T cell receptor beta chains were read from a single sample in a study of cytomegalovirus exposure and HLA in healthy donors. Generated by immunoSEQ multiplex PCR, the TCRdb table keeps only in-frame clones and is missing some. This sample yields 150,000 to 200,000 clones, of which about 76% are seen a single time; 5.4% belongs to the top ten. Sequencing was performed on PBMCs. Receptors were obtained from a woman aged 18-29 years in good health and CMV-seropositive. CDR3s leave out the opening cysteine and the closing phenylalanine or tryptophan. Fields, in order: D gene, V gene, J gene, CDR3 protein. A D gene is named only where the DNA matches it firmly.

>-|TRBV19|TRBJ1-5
ASRATGGGNQPQH
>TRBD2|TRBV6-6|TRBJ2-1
ASSYWTSGHEQF
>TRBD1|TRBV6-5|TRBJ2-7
ASSHTTGGLYEQY
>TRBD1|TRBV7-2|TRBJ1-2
ASSLGRQGLGYGYT
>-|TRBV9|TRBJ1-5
ASSVGGRNQPQH
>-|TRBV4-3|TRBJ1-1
ASSQTTGPNTEAF
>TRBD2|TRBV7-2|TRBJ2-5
ASSLYAGEETQY
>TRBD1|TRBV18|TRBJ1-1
ASSRAGTAEAF
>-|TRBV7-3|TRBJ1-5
ASSLGGEGCPQH
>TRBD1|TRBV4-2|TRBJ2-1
ASSQPQGQTSNEQF
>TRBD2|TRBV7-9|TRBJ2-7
ASSLEGLAGGEQY
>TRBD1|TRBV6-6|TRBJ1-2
ASSDTDRGYGYT
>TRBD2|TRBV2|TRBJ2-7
ASIEERGGTTTSVQY
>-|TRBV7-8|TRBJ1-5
ASSLVLGGQPQH
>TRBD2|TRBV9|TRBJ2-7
ASSSPGGDEQY
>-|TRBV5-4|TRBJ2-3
ASSSPGGPEDTQY
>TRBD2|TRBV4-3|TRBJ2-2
ASSQESPGGGGELF
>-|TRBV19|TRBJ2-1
ASSPRGLGEQF
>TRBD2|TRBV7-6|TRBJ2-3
ASSSPGLAGDASSTDTQY
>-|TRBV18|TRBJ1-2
ASSLSSSNGYT
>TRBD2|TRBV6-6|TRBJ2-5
ASRLGLAGGSETQY
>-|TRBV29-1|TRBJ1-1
SVVSPGAF
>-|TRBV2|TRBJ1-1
ASSRAGRTEAF
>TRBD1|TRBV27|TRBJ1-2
ASSLSTGVGGYT
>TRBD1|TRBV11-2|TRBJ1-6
ASSRQGADNSPLH
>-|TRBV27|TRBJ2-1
ASSSPGGDGYNEQF
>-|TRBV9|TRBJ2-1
ASSVAGEQF
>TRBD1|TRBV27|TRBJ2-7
ASSSRRDRGSEQY
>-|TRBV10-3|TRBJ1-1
ATSTQLNTEAF
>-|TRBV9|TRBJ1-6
ASSPSGDSPLH
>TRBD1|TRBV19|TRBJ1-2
ASLPDRSNYGYT
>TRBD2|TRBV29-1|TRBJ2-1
SVSPEGLAGRKQF